The 6 T cell receptor beta chains listed next were all sequenced from one sample in a study of cytomegalovirus exposure and HLA in healthy donors. The repertoire was sequenced with immunoSEQ multiplex PCR; TCRdb's copy has only in-frame clones and lacks some. This table holds over 250,000 clones, roughly 85% found once. Sequenced input: PBMCs. Receptor source: a woman under 30 in good health and CMV-seronegative.

The rearrangement joins TRBV28 to TRBJ2-7; the match to TRBD2 covers 11 bases. This CDR3 spans 17 amino acids. V gave up 5 bases and J gave up 2 bases; unmatched junction bases: 11. Germline CDR1 is MDHEN and CDR2 is SYDVKM. The CDR3 protein is CASSLSPGTSGAYEQYF. In nucleotides, the CDR3 is TGTGCCAGCAGTCTATCCCCCGGGACTAGCGGAGCCTACGAGCAGTACTTC.

This clone was seen once. The chain is built from TRBV18 and TRBJ1-5, with a weak D call TRBD1 (6 bases). Trimming left V 4 bases short and J 3 bases short, with 10 bases between. There are 14 residues in the CDR3. Germline values: CDR1 KGHSH, CDR2 LQKENI. CDR3 sequence: CASSLRDINQPQHF. In DNA form, the CDR3 reads TGTGCCAGCTCACTCCGGGACATCAATCAGCCCCAGCATTTT.

The chain uses TRBV9 and TRBJ2-2; the D gene is possibly TRBD1 (6 bases). V was pared by 4 bases and J by 7 bases, with 11 bases between. From germline, CDR1 is SGDLS and CDR2 YYNGEE. The CDR3 length is 13 residues. CDR3: CASSSQGFGELFF. CDR3 bases: TGTGCCAGCAGCTCACAGGGCTTCGGGGAGCTGTTTTTT.

The rearrangement links TRBV10-3 to TRBJ2-1; D may be TRBD1 (6 bases). V shed 6 bases and J shed 2 bases, with 14 bases lying between them. Per the germline V gene, CDR1 is ENHRY and CDR2 is SYGVKD. This CDR3 comprises 15 residues. In DNA form, the CDR3 reads TGTGCCATCAGCCAACAGGGAGTCACCTACAATGAGCAGTTCTTC. Its protein product is CAISQQGVTYNEQFF.

The V gene is TRBV5-1, the J gene TRBJ1-1; 8 bases are shared with TRBD1. The V gene end was trimmed by 4 bases and the J gene end by 7 bases; junction bases not matched to a gene: 9. Germline assignment: CDR1 SGHRS and CDR2 YFSETQ. The CDR3 sequence is 14 residues long. CDR3 residues: CASSGSTGEDEAFF. The CDR3 DNA reads TGCGCCAGCAGCGGCTCGACAGGGGAGGATGAAGCTTTCTTT.

The sample holds one count of this clone. The V gene is TRBV14, the J gene TRBJ1-1; D not resolved. The CDR3 has 14 residues. Germline V gene lookup returns CDR1 SGHDN and CDR2 FVKESK. Trimming stripped 0 bases from V and 5 bases from J, with 10 bases between. The DNA for the CDR3 is TGTGCCAGCAGCCAAGATACCGGGAATACTGAAGCTTTCTTT. Amino acids: CASSQDTGNTEAFF.